The 25 T cell receptor beta chains below were found in one sample sequenced in a study of blood T cell repertoires in COVID-19. Generated by immunoSEQ multiplex PCR, the TCRdb table keeps only in-frame clones and is missing some. The repertoire holds approximately 16,000 clones, roughly 86% seen once, with roughly 14% in the top ten. The specimen was peripheral blood. The receptors shown here come from a human donor in a cohort sampled during active COVID-19.

A single count supports this clone. The chain combines TRBV7-9 with TRBJ1-3; 8 positions agree with TRBD1. V gave up 5 bases and J gave up 0 bases; unmatched junction bases: 6. The CDR3 is 16 amino acids. Germline V gives CDR1 SEHNR, CDR2 FQNEAQ (reference sequence). The CDR3 nucleotides read TGTGCCAGCAGCCCTCAGGGGGCGAGCTCTGGAAACACCATATATTTT. It translates to CASSPQGASSGNTIYF. The full variable domain, rest sourced from reference TRBV7-9 and TRBJ1-3, is DTGVSQNPRHKITKRGQNVTFRCDPISEHNRLYWYRQTLGQGPEFLTYFQNEAQLEKSRLLSDRFSAERPKGSFSTLEIQRTEQGDSAMYLCASSPQGASSGNTIYFGEGSWLTVV.

The genes are TRBV19 and TRBJ1-1; D may be TRBD1 (5 bases). The CDR3 has 14 amino acids. The V end lost 4 bases, the J end lost 2 bases, and 11 bases lay between the germline ends. Germline lookup yields CDR1 LNHDA and CDR2 SQIVND (reference sequence). The CDR3 nucleotides are TGTGCCAGTAGTAAGGGGTACCGAAACACTGAAGCTTTCTTT. Its protein is CASSKGYRNTEAFF.

This CDR3 reads CASSLEDRRNTEAFF. The DNA of the CDR3 is TGTGCCAGCAGCTTAGAAGACAGGCGGAACACTGAAGCTTTCTTT. The rearrangement joins TRBV7-2 to TRBJ1-1, with D possibly matching TRBD1 (6 bases). The length of the CDR3 is 15 residues. Trimming took 1 base from V and 1 from J, leaving 10 bases between them. From germline, CDR1 is SGHTA and CDR2 FQGNSA. The complete variable domain, with remaining parts taken from reference TRBV7-2 and TRBJ1-1, reads GAGVSQSPSNKVTEKGKDVELRCDPISGHTALYWYRQSLGQGLEFLIYFQGNSAPDKSGLPSDRFSAERTGGSVSTLTIQRTQQEDSAVYLCASSLEDRRNTEAFFGQGTRLTVV.

To note about this clone: Other DNA sequences within the sample encode an identical CDR3. The gene calls are TRBV6-6 and TRBJ1-1; D remains unclear. CDR3 size: 13 residues. Trimming removed 6 bases from V and 4 bases from J, with 12 bases in between. Germline V gene sequence: CDR1 MNHNY, CDR2 SVGAGI (reference sequence). The DNA of the CDR3 is TGTGCCAGCAGCCCTCCAACGGGCACTGAAGCTTTCTTT. Translated: CASSPPTGTEAFF.

The CDR3 sequence: CASSLPGTGGGYTF. CDR3 nucleotides: TGCGCCAGCAGCTTGCCCGGGACAGGGGGTGGCTACACCTTC. This rearrangement joins TRBV5-1 to TRBJ1-2; 11 bases line up with TRBD1. V lost 1 base to trimming and J lost 7 bases; unmatched junction nucleotides: 3. The CDR3 is 14 residues long. Germline V gene data show CDR1 as SGHRS and CDR2 as YFSETQ.

CDR3 DNA sequence: TGTGCCCCCGACACACCCGTTGGGACCATATATTTT. It is translated as CAPDTPVGTIYF. The chain combines TRBV18 with TRBJ1-3; D gene unclear. The CDR3 runs 12 residues. The germline V gene has CDR1 KGHSH and CDR2 LQKENI. V shed 11 bases and J shed 10 bases, with 18 bases lying between them.

The chain couples TRBV30 to TRBJ1-4; D gene uncertain. In germline, CDR1 is GTSNPN, CDR2 SVGIG (reference sequence). The CDR3 has 14 residues. Trimming took off 1 base at V and 3 bases at J, with 9 bases between the two ends. The DNA for the CDR3 is TGTGCCTGGAGTGGACTCAAACCTAATGAAAAACTGTTTTTT. This codes for CAWSGLKPNEKLFF. The variable domain in full, completed from reference TRBV30 and TRBJ1-4, reads SQTIHQWPATLVQPVGSPLSLECTVEGTSNPNLYWYRQAAGRGLQLLFYSVGIGQISSEVPQNLSASRPQDRQFILSSKKLLLSDSGFYLCAWSGLKPNEKLFFGSGTQLSVL.

This clone was recorded only once. V gene TRBV5-5 combines with J gene TRBJ2-7, with D possibly being TRBD1 (6 bases). This CDR3 has 15 amino acids. CDR1 and CDR2 (germline): SGHKS, YYEKEE (reference sequence). V was cut by 0 bases and J by 3 bases, with 13 bases left in between. DNA for the CDR3: TGTGCCAGCAGCTTGGCTCCGGACAGCTTCTACGAGCAGTACTTC. It specifies CASSLAPDSFYEQYF.

This clone was detected only once. V and J are TRBV28 and TRBJ2-5; a possible D gene is TRBD1 (5 bases). V was shortened by 2 bases and J by 4 bases, with 11 bases between the two germline ends. Germline V gene lookup returns CDR1 MDHEN and CDR2 SYDVKM. The CDR3 spans 14 residues. The CDR3 loop is CASSLPGKGETQYF. The CDR3 DNA sequence: TGTGCCAGCAGTTTACCAGGGAAAGGAGAGACCCAGTACTTC.

The chain carries TRBV7-2 and TRBJ2-2; 8 bases are shared with TRBD1. The CDR3 is 14 residues long. V shed 3 bases, J shed 7 bases, and the junction held 4 bases outside the gene matches. Germline CDR1 is SGHTA and CDR2 is FQGNSA. This chain's CDR3 is CASSLQGAGGELFF. CDR3 DNA: TGTGCCAGCAGCTTGCAGGGGGCGGGCGGGGAGCTGTTTTTT.

V gene TRBV3-1 (or the pseudogene TRBV3-2) combines with J gene TRBJ2-7; TRBD2 matches at 7 bases. The trim removed 0 bases at V and 3 bases at J, leaving 5 bases unmatched. The CDR3 has 15 amino acids. Germline V CDR1 and CDR2: LGHDT, YNNKEL (reference sequence). The CDR3 region is CASSQDLGEGYEQYF. The CDR3 DNA follows: TGTGCCAGCAGCCAAGATCTCGGGGAGGGCTACGAGCAGTACTTC.

This chain joins TRBV21-1 and TRBJ2-7; the D segment call TRBD1 is taken from the table without a DNA check. TRBV21-1 is noted as a pseudogene. The CDR3 covers 19 residues. CDR3 DNA sequence: TGTGCCAGCAGCAAAGGACCGGGGAACCCAGACAGGGCCCCGGACGAGCAGTACTTC. This translates into CASSKGPGNPDRAPDEQYF.

The gene calls are TRBV25-1 and TRBJ2-3; D is perhaps TRBD2 (6 bases). The germline V and J ends were trimmed by 3 bases and 0 bases, with 19 bases remaining between them. CDR3 length: 18 amino acids. CDR1 is MGHDK and CDR2 is SYGVNS in the germline V gene. The CDR3 nucleotides read TGTGCCAGCAGTGACCCAACTAATTTAGGGACTAGCACAGATACGCAGTATTTT. Amino acids: CASSDPTNLGTSTDTQYF. The complete variable domain, with remaining parts taken from reference TRBV25-1 and TRBJ2-3, reads EADIYQTPRYLVIGTGKKITLECSQTMGHDKMYWYQQDPGMELHLIHYSYGVNSTEKGDLSSESTVSRIRTEHFPLTLESARPSHTSQYLCASSDPTNLGTSTDTQYFGPGTRLTVL.

The V and J genes are TRBV19 and TRBJ1-2; tentatively, D is TRBD1 (6 bases). V was shortened by 6 bases and J by 0 bases, with 11 bases between the two germline ends. Germline loops: CDR1 LNHDA, CDR2 SQIVND (reference sequence). The CDR3 is 14 amino acids. The CDR3 loop is CASSLQGTNYGYTF. CDR3 coding DNA: TGTGCCAGTAGCCTACAGGGTACTAACTATGGCTACACCTTC.

V is TRBV15 and J is TRBJ2-4, with TRBD2 matching over 8 bases. The ends lost 1 base at V and 13 bases at J; junction bases unmatched: 12. This CDR3 comprises 15 residues. Germline CDR1 and CDR2: LNHNV and YYDKDF (reference sequence). Here the CDR3 reads CATSRVRTSSSTQYF. DNA for the CDR3: TGTGCCACCAGCAGAGTTAGGACTAGCAGTAGTACCCAGTACTTC.

The chain employs TRBV5-1 and TRBJ2-3, with 7 bases fitting TRBD1. Germline V gives CDR1 SGHRS, CDR2 YFSETQ. The CDR3 sequence is 16 residues long. V was clipped by 0 bases and J by 6 bases; unmatched bases: 10. In DNA, the CDR3 is TGCGCCAGCAGCTTGGCCGGGACAGTCAGGCCCGATACGCAGTATTTT. Protein product: CASSLAGTVRPDTQYF.

The chain has TRBV5-1 and TRBJ2-1; 7 bases line up with TRBD2. The CDR3 spans 15 residues. Trimming took 1 base from V and 5 from J; bases not matched to a gene: 6. Germline V gene sequence: CDR1 SGHRS, CDR2 YFSETQ. CDR3 protein: CASSLNLAGDNEQFF. CDR3 coding DNA: TGCGCCAGCAGCTTGAATTTGGCGGGGGACAATGAGCAGTTCTTC.

The chain has TRBV29-1 and TRBJ2-7, with 10 bases lining up with TRBD1. This CDR3 region has 13 residues. V was pared by 6 bases and J by 1 base, with 3 bases of the junction left unmatched. Germline CDR1 is SQVTM and CDR2 is ANQGSEA. CDR3 sequence reads: CSVRTGGSYEQYF. The CDR3 nucleotides read TGCAGCGTCCGGACAGGGGGGTCCTACGAGCAGTACTTC.

This sequence joins TRBV3-1 (or the pseudogene TRBV3-2) and TRBJ2-2; 8 bases are shared with TRBD2. CDR1 LGHDT and CDR2 YNNKEL come from the germline V gene (reference sequence). The length of the CDR3 is 17 residues. J gave up 8 bases and V 7 bases, and 18 bases lay outside the gene matches. Written as DNA, the CDR3 is TGTGCCAGCACCACCCCCAAAGCGGGGGATTACATGGGGGAGCTGTTTTTT. It codes for CASTTPKAGDYMGELFF.

The rearrangement joins TRBV7-3 to TRBJ2-2; 9 nucleotides agree with TRBD2. The CDR3 is 17 residues long. The germline V gene has CDR1 SGHTA and CDR2 FQGTGA. Trimming removed 6 bases from V and 0 bases from J; junction bases left unmatched: 8. For the CDR3, the DNA is TGTGCCAGCAGGTCGAATAGCGGGGGCTCGAACACCGGGGAGCTGTTTTTT. Translation: CASRSNSGGSNTGELFF.

The rearrangement joins TRBV6-2 or TRBV6-3 to TRBJ1-1, with no clear D. CDR1 is MNHEY and CDR2 is SVGEGT in the germline V gene. The CDR3 length is 12 residues. With 2 bases removed from V and 6 bases from J, the gap between germline ends came to 7 bases. The CDR3 nucleotides read TGTGCCAGCAGTTACAACAGAGCTGAAGCTTTCTTT. Protein: CASSYNRAEAFF.

J is TRBJ1-1 and V is TRBV5-1; TRBD1 might be the D (5 bases). From germline, CDR1 is SGHRS and CDR2 YFSETQ. V lost 6 bases and J lost 0, with 24 bases in between. CDR3 length: 18 residues. In DNA, the CDR3 is TGCGCCAGCACCTCAAGCCCCGCGGGGGGTCTCATGAACACTGAAGCTTTCTTT. Translation gives CASTSSPAGGLMNTEAFF.

The chain carries TRBV15 and TRBJ1-2; 10 bases are shared with TRBD1. The CDR3 length is 17 residues. Germline V gene data show CDR1 as LNHNV and CDR2 as YYDKDF (reference sequence). V was pared by 5 bases and J by 0 bases, with 9 bases of the junction left unmatched. CDR3 sequence: CATSGLDRGRANYGYTF. The CDR3 DNA follows: TGTGCCACCAGCGGCCTTGACAGGGGGCGAGCTAACTATGGCTACACCTTC.

The chain employs TRBV5-1 and TRBJ1-4, with no clear D. The CDR3 is 14 amino acids. V was clipped by 1 base and J by 8 bases, with 12 bases between them. From germline, CDR1 is SGHRS and CDR2 YFSETQ. DNA of the CDR3: TGCGCCAGCAGCTTGTCCGGGGAGGGAGAAAAACTGTTTTTT. It encodes CASSLSGEGEKLFF.

The V gene is TRBV14, the J gene TRBJ1-1; 7 nucleotides line up with TRBD1. Germline CDR1 and CDR2: SGHDN and FVKESK. The CDR3 is 15 amino acids. The J segment lost 0 bases and the V segment lost 5 bases, leaving 6 bases of the junction unmatched. The chain's CDR3 is CASSTFGTVNTEAFF. In DNA form, the CDR3 reads TGTGCCAGCAGCACCTTCGGGACAGTGAACACTGAAGCTTTCTTT. The variable domain in full, with the rest retrieved from reference TRBV14 and TRBJ1-1, is EAGVTQFPSHSVIEKGQTVTLRCDPISGHDNLYWYRRVMGKEIKFLLHFVKESKQDESGMPNNRFLAERTGGTYSTLKVQPAELEDSGVYFCASSTFGTVNTEAFFGQGTRLTVV.